This T cell receptor beta chain was obtained from a study of identical twins (TCRdb year 2016). For the wider study: To test whether fetal clonotypes persist, this study deep-sequenced TCR alpha and beta repertoires from monozygotic twins, from unrelated adults of various ages, and from cord blood. To rule out contamination, replicate twin experiments were performed at different times with different library preparation protocols.

The library was obtained by 5' RACE. Sequencing relied on an Illumina HiSeq 2000. Template switching added a universal primer binding site, and the final cDNA carried a unique molecular identifier that allowed TCR cDNA molecules to be counted accurately. First-strand cDNA for TCR alpha and beta chains was synthesized from specific primers in the conserved constant-segment region. To control for contamination, every cDNA library was double barcoded, receiving both a SMART-Mk sample barcode and Illumina barcodes. Two successive PCR steps introduced TruSeq adapter sequences along with Illumina sample barcodes. Sequencing of the TCR alpha and beta cDNA libraries was done on the Illumina HiSeq platform using custom primers. On the authors' methods: Unique molecular identifiers were extracted from raw reads with MiGEC, and CDR3 positions were determined with MiXCR. Recombination models were inferred per individual with the repgenHMM and IGoR tools using an EM algorithm. Shared clonotypes were analyzed with the tcR package in R, and sharing was normalized by the product of cloneset sizes. To study raw recombination free of thymic and clonal selection effects, out-of-frame nonproductive sequences were analyzed. TCRdb reanalyzed the raw reads on its own, using fastp at Q25 for trimming and MiXCR for clone calling, and kept in-frame beta chains. Entries are consolidated by CDR3 protein sequence, retaining the most common genes and DNA. TCRdb's processing, not the authors', yielded these V and J calls. Across this sample there are over 600,000 distinct CDR3 sequences, with roughly 20% seen only once. Of the sample, 4% to 4.5% is held by the ten largest clones.

Only healthy Caucasian donors were included. Three pairs of female monozygotic twins, all aged about 18 to 29 years, made up the twin cohort. Peripheral blood mononuclear cells were used as the source from which RNA for TCR libraries was isolated. Details on this clonotype: What antigen it recognizes has not been identified. Base-call qualities are not available, and no considerably larger clone is one nucleotide away.

Here is what the overall study found, with its caveats: Excess twin sharing in beta out-of-frame sequences was weaker because fewer shared sequences lowered the signal-to-noise ratio. Recombination models systematically underestimated out-of-frame TCR alpha sharing in monozygotic twins but agreed with sharing between unrelated individuals. Fewer insertions were carried by abundant cord blood beta clonotypes, a similar but weaker trend appeared in young adult naive repertoires, and no such trend appeared in memory repertoires. Out-of-frame TCR alpha sequences shared between twins showed an excess of low generation-probability sequences compared with coincidental sharing between unrelated individuals. Because the same donors could not be followed over many years, the conclusions depended on cross-sectional statistical analysis. Invariant T cells such as MAIT and iNKT could partly confound zero-insertion analyses, though diverse VJ usage argued against this for most clonotypes.

The CDR3 holds 12 amino acids from the cysteine to the phenylalanine. Solely the CDR3 DNA is kept, with 36 bases framed from the first base. V lost 6 bases and J lost 12 bases; the stretch between them is 12 bases long. The data also belong to a second study, concerning T cells expressing NK-cell markers. As that second paper reports: About eight donors provided sorted CD3+CD56+NKG2C+, CD3+CD56+NKG2C- and CD3+CD56-NKG2C+ T-cell subsets, whose TCR beta-chain repertoires were profiled. Of the eight sequenced donors, seven were found to be HCMV-seropositive and one was found to be HCMV-seronegative. In several experiments an anti-gammadeltaTCR antibody was added to restrict sorting to alphabetaTCR-expressing T cells. For about 6 donors, the dominant CD3+CD56+NKG2C+ clonotypes were among the top 10 CD8+ clonotypes and accounted for roughly 1.0-7.5% of CD8+ T cells. Those dominant clonotypes were again the most abundant among CD3+CD56-NKG2C+ cells in a few donors, at about 25-65%. It remained unclear whether the expanded NKG2C-expressing T cell clones were specific for HCMV antigens. The study sequenced eight donors, all healthy volunteers chosen at random: three men and five women. HCMV-specific IgG was detected in serum with a commercial ELISA kit to determine HCMV serostatus. For roughly 6 donors, bulk peripheral blood T-cell repertoires were also sequenced from unsorted PBMC. Reads were demultiplexed and grouped by UMI with MIGEC, and clonotypes were assembled and quantified with MiTCR. Only TCR cDNA sequences supported by at least two reads were kept to exclude erroneous sequences. Downstream repertoire analysis used the tcR package, and clonotypes were matched across fractions by CDR3 nucleotide sequence plus V segment. Antigen specificity was annotated against VDJdb with VDJmatch, allowing one amino acid substitution in CDR3.

The sequence is built from TRBV12-3 or TRBV12-4 and TRBJ1-6; the D region possibly corresponds to TRBD1 (5 bases align). The clonotype originates from a woman aged 18-29 years in good health. Material for sequencing was PBMCs. For the CDR3, the sequence is CASSQGPKPLHF. The sequenced DNA: TGTGCCAGCAGCCAGGGACCGAAACCCCTCCACTTT.